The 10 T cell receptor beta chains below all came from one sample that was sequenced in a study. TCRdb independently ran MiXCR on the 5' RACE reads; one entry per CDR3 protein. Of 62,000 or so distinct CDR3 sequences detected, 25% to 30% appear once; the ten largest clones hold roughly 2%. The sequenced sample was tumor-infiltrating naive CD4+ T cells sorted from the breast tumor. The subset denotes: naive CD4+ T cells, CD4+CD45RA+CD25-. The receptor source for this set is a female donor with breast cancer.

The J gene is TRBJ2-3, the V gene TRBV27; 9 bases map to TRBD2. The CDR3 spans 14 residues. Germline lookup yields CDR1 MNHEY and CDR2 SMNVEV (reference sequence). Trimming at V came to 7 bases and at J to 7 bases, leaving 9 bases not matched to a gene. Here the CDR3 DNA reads TGTGCCAGCAAGGCCCTAGCGGGAAGTCATACGCAGTATTTT. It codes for CASKALAGSHTQYF.

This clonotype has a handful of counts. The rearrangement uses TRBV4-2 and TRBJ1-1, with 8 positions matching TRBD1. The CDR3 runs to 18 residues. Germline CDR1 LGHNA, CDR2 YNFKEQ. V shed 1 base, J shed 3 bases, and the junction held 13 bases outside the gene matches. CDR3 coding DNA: TGTGCCAGCAGCCAAGGGACAGGGAATTTGGGCTGGGACACTGAAGCTTTCTTT. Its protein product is CASSQGTGNLGWDTEAFF.

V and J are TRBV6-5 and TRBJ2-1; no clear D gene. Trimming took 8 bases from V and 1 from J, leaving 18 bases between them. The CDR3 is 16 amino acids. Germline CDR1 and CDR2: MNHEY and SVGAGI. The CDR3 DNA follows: TGTGCCAGCTCAACCAAAAGGGCGGAATCCTACAATGAGCAGTTCTTC. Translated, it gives CASSTKRAESYNEQFF.

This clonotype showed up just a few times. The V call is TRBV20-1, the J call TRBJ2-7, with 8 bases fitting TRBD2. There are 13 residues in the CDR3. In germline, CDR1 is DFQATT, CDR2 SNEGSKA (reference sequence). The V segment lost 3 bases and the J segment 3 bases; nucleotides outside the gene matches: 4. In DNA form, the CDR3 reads TGCAGTGCTAGTAGCGGGGTAGGCTACGAGCAGTACTTC. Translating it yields CSASSGVGYEQYF.

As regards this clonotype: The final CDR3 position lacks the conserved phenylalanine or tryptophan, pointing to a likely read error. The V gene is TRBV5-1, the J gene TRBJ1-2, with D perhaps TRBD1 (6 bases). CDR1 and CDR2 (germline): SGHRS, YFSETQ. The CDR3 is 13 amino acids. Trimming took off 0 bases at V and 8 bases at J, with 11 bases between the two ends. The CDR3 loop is CASSLAVDRGYTL. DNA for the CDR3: TGCGCCAGCAGCTTGGCCGTGGACAGAGGCTACACCCTC.

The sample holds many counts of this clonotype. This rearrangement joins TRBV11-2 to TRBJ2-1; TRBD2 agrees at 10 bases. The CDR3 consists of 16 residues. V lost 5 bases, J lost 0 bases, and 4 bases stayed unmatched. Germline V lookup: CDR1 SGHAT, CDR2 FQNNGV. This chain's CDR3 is CASSMSGRVSYNEQFF. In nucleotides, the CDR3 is TGTGCCAGCAGCATGAGCGGGAGGGTCTCCTACAATGAGCAGTTCTTC. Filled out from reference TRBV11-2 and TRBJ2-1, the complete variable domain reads EAGVAQSPRYKIIEKRQSVAFWCNPISGHATLYWYQQILGQGPKLLIQFQNNGVVDDSQLPKDRFSAERLKGVDSTLKIQPAKLEDSAVYLCASSMSGRVSYNEQFFGPGTRLTVL.

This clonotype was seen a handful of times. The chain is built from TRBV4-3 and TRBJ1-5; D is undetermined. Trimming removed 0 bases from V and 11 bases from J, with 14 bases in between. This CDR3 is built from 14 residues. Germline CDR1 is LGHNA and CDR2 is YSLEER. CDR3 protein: CASSQDSMKSAQHF. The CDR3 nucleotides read TGCGCCAGCAGCCAAGATTCTATGAAATCAGCCCAGCATTTT.

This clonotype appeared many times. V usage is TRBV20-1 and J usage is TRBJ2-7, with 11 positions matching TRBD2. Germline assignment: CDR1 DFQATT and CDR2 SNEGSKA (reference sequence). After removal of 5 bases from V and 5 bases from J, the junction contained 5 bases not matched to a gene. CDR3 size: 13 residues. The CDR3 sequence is CSAVLAGVDEQYF. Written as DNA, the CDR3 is TGCAGTGCTGTACTAGCGGGAGTGGACGAGCAGTACTTC.

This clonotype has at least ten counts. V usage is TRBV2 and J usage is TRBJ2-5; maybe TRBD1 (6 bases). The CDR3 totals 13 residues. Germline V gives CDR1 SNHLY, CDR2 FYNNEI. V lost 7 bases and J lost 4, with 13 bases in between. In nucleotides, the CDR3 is TGTGCCAGCACAACAGGGTTCGGAGAGACCCAGTACTTC. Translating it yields CASTTGFGETQYF.

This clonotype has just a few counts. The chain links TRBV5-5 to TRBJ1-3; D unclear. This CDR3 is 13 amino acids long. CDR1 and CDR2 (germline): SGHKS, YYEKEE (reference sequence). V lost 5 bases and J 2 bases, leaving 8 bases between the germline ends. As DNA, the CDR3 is TGTGCCAGCAGGCGGGTAACTGGAAACACCATATATTTT. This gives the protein CASRRVTGNTIYF.